The 4 T cell receptor beta chains below come from one sample, sequenced in a study of T cells in Graves' hyperthyroidism and ophthalmopathy. What was amplified from RNA transcripts were TCR beta CDR3 regions. RT-PCR in the first round (using the HTBI primer set) targeted the TCR CDR3. MiXCR, run by TCRdb on the multiplex PCR reads, gives a single entry per CDR3 protein. The table records around 340,000 distinct CDR3 sequences, 15% to 20% of them present only once. The sample was blood. These receptors all come from a woman in her 40s with Graves' ophthalmopathy.

This clonotype came up many times. This chain's CDR3 is CAWIDSLANYGYTF. CDR3 bases: TGTGCCTGGATCGACAGTTTAGCTAACTATGGCTACACCTTC. The rearrangement uses TRBV30 and TRBJ1-2, with D possibly TRBD1 on 5 matching bases. The length of the CDR3 is 14 residues. Trimming took off 4 bases at V and 0 bases at J, with 12 bases between the two ends. Germline CDR1 is GTSNPN and CDR2 is SVGIG (reference sequence).

The rearrangement joins TRBV27 to TRBJ2-2, with 8 bases that match TRBD1. The germline gives CDR1 MNHEY, CDR2 SMNVEV (reference sequence). V shed 6 bases and J 4 bases; nucleotides not matched to a gene: 1. CDR3 length: 13 amino acids. The CDR3 nucleotides read TGTGCCAGCAGGGACAGGGTCACCGGGGAGCTGTTTTTT. Translating gives CASRDRVTGELFF.

In this sample, this clonotype turned up many times. V gene TRBV28 combines with J gene TRBJ1-5, with TRBD1 matching over 10 bases. Germline loops: CDR1 MDHEN, CDR2 SYDVKM. The CDR3 is made up of 14 amino acids. Trimming cost V 6 bases and J 16 bases; bases outside gene matches: 15. The CDR3 region is CASSLPGQGQPAHF. CDR3 sequence (DNA): TGTGCCAGCAGCCTACCGGGACAGGGGCAACCGGCCCATTTT. The full variable domain, with the rest looked up from reference TRBV28 and TRBJ1-5, is DVKVTQSSRYLVKRTGEKVFLECVQDMDHENMFWYRQDPGLGLRLIYFSYDVKMKEKGDIPEGYSVSREKKERFSLILESASTNQTSMYLCASSLPGQGQPAHFGDGTRLSIL.

This clonotype was counted ten times or more. The chain employs TRBV7-6 and TRBJ2-2; 7 bases agree with TRBD1. V shed 1 base, J shed 3 bases, and the junction held 5 bases outside the gene matches. Germline assignment: CDR1 SGHVS and CDR2 FNYEAQ. CDR3 size: 16 residues. CDR3 in amino acids: CASSLGGGADTGELFF. CDR3 coding DNA: TGTGCCAGCAGCTTAGGAGGGGGCGCGGACACCGGGGAGCTGTTTTTT.